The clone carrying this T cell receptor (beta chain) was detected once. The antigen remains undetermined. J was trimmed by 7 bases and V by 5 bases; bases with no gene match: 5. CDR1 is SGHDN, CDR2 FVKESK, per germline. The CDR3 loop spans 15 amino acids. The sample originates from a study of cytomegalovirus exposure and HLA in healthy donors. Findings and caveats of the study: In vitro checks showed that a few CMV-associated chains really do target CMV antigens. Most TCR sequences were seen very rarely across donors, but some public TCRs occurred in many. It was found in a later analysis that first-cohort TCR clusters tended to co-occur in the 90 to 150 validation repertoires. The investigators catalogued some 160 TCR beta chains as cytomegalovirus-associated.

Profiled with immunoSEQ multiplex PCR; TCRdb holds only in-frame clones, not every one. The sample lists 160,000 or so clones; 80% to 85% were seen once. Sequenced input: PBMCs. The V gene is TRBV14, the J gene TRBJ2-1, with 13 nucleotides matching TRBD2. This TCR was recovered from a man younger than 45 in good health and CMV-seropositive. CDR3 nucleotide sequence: TGTGCCAGCAGCGCAAGACTAGCGGGAGGTAATGAGCAGTTCTTC. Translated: CASSARLAGGNEQFF. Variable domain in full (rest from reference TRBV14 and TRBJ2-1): EAGVTQFPSHSVIEKGQTVTLRCDPISGHDNLYWYRRVMGKEIKFLLHFVKESKQDESGMPNNRFLAERTGGTYSTLKVQPAELEDSGVYFCASSARLAGGNEQFFGPGTRLTVL.